The 16 T cell receptor beta chains below were found in one sample sequenced in a study of CD8 T cells in Susac syndrome. When the RNA was reverse transcribed, random hexamers were used with an input of roughly 0.45 to 1 ug. TCRdb analysed the immunoSEQ multiplex PCR reads with MiXCR anew, one entry per CDR3 protein. The top ten clones hold about 0.41% of a sample with some 110,000 distinct CDR3 sequences, around 94% of them seen once. Material for sequencing was CD8+ T cells from PBMCs. All receptors come from a human donor with Susac syndrome.

The chain employs TRBV4-1 and TRBJ1-2; D ambiguous. Germline V gene sequence: CDR1 MGHRA, CDR2 YSYEKL. Trimming removed 3 bases from V and 0 bases from J, with 8 bases in between. The CDR3 covers 14 residues. This CDR3 is CASSQSGTNYGYTF. CDR3 DNA: TGCGCCAGCAGCCAGTCAGGAACTAACTATGGCTACACCTTC.

The genes are TRBV13 and TRBJ2-7; possible D gene TRBD2, 5 bases. Per germline, CDR1 PRHDT and CDR2 FYEKMQ (reference sequence). Trimming shortened V by 2 bases and J by 7 bases, and 18 bases separated the two germline ends. This CDR3 is 15 amino acids long. The CDR3: CASSLRAGEDGEQYF. CDR3 nucleotides: TGTGCCAGCAGCTTAAGGGCGGGTGAGGACGGGGAGCAGTACTTC.

This clonotype was recorded once. The chain carries TRBV7-9 and TRBJ2-1; D is ambiguous. The germline V gene encodes CDR1 SEHNR and CDR2 FQNEAQ (reference sequence). This CDR3 region has 11 residues. The V end lost 8 bases, the J end lost 5 bases, and 7 bases lay between the germline ends. The CDR3 DNA follows: TGTGCCAGCGGACGAGACAATGAGCAGTTCTTC. Protein product: CASGRDNEQFF.

This chain links TRBV7-9 with TRBJ2-1, with TRBD2 matching 10 bases. Losses at the gene ends were 3 bases for V and 7 bases for J; bases not matched to a gene: 6. The V gene's germline CDR1 is SEHNR and CDR2 FQNEAQ (reference sequence). The CDR3 covers 15 residues. CDR3 DNA sequence: TGTGCCAGCAGCTTGGGGGCTAGCGGGGGTAATGAGCAGTTCTTC. This sequence encodes CASSLGASGGNEQFF. The full variable domain, completed using reference TRBV7-9 and TRBJ2-1, is DTGVSQNPRHKITKRGQNVTFRCDPISEHNRLYWYRQTLGQGPEFLTYFQNEAQLEKSRLLSDRFSAERPKGSFSTLEIQRTEQGDSAMYLCASSLGASGGNEQFFGPGTRLTVL.

The rearrangement links TRBV13 to TRBJ1-5, with TRBD1 matching over 10 bases. With V trimmed by 2 bases and J by 5 bases, 9 bases remained unmatched. The CDR3 is 17 amino acids. The germline CDR1 and CDR2 sequences are PRHDT and FYEKMQ (reference sequence). CDR3 DNA sequence: TGTGCCAGCAGCTTAAGCTTGACAGGGGGCGGGGATCAGCCCCAGCATTTT. This codes for CASSLSLTGGGDQPQHF.

This sequence joins TRBV6-2 or TRBV6-3 and TRBJ1-5; 8 nucleotides line up with TRBD1. The CDR3 length is 14 residues. Germline CDR1 reads MNHEY; CDR2 reads SVGEGT. J lost 2 bases, V lost 6 bases, and 3 bases had no gene match. The CDR3 DNA is TGTGCCAGCAGGGAGGACAGGGGCAATCAGCCCCAGCATTTT. Protein sequence: CASREDRGNQPQHF.

This chain uses TRBV15 with TRBJ2-1; maybe TRBD1 (6 bases). Trimming cost V 8 bases and J 6 bases, with 11 bases left between them. CDR1 LNHNV and CDR2 YYDKDF come from the germline V gene (reference sequence). The CDR3 has 12 residues. The CDR3 nucleotides read TGTGCCACCGCAGGGGTTCTCAATGAGCAGTTCTTC. This encodes CATAGVLNEQFF.

The chain is built from TRBV29-1 and TRBJ2-1; D is undetermined. The CDR3 is made up of 13 amino acids. Trimming took 1 base from V and 2 from J, leaving 6 bases between them. The germline V gene encodes CDR1 SQVTM and CDR2 ANQGSEA. For the CDR3, the DNA is TGCAGCGTTGAAGGGTTAGCCTACAATGAGCAGTTCTTC. Translated: CSVEGLAYNEQFF.

The chain couples TRBV7-8 to TRBJ2-3; D could derive from TRBD1 or TRBD2 (7 bases each). Trimming took off 6 bases at V and 3 bases at J, with 13 bases between the two ends. Germline lookup yields CDR1 SGHVS and CDR2 FQNEAQ. The CDR3 contains 14 residues. The DNA for the CDR3 is TGTGCCAGCAGAGCAGGGGGGGGAACAGATACGCAGTATTTT. It is translated as CASRAGGGTDTQYF.

The genes are TRBV20-1 and TRBJ1-2; the match to TRBD1 covers 10 bases. The CDR3 is made up of 13 amino acids. The trim removed 5 bases at V and 5 bases at J, leaving 5 bases unmatched. CDR1 is DFQATT and CDR2 is SNEGSKA in the germline V gene (reference sequence). This chain's CDR3 is CSARDRGLYGYTF. The CDR3 coding sequence is TGCAGTGCTCGGGACAGGGGTTTATATGGCTACACCTTC.

The chain couples TRBV6-5 to TRBJ2-7; TRBD2 is a possible D gene (6 bases). CDR1 is MNHEY, CDR2 SVGAGI, per germline. The CDR3 totals 16 residues. Trimming took off 0 bases at V and 3 bases at J, with 15 bases between the two ends. CDR3 protein: CASSYSPGLALYEQYF. CDR3 nucleotide sequence: TGTGCCAGCAGTTACTCGCCGGGACTTGCCCTCTACGAGCAGTACTTC.

The chain recombines TRBV27 with TRBJ1-3; D is ambiguous. The V and J ends lost 8 bases and 0 bases respectively, with 14 bases between them. The CDR3 length is 15 residues. Per the germline V gene, CDR1 is MNHEY and CDR2 is SMNVEV (reference sequence). CDR3 nucleotides: TGTGCCAGCCAAGACCAGCAGCACTCTGGAAACACCATATATTTT. Translation: CASQDQQHSGNTIYF.

The chain recombines TRBV20-1 with TRBJ1-1, with D uncertain. Germline values: CDR1 DFQATT, CDR2 SNEGSKA (reference sequence). The CDR3 is made up of 12 amino acids. The germline V and J ends were trimmed by 5 bases and 1 base, with 8 bases remaining between them. The CDR3 here is CSAGMTNTEAFF. In DNA, the CDR3 is TGCAGTGCTGGGATGACGAACACTGAAGCTTTCTTT.

The rearrangement uses TRBV20-1 and TRBJ1-4; TRBD1 is a possible D gene (6 bases). With 6 bases removed from V and 8 bases from J, the gap between germline ends came to 19 bases. The CDR3 length is 14 residues. CDR1 DFQATT and CDR2 SNEGSKA come from the germline V gene (reference sequence). CDR3 DNA sequence: TGCAGTGCACCTCGGGCAGGGGAGGAGGAAAAACTGTTTTTT. It codes for CSAPRAGEEEKLFF.

The chain has TRBV29-1 and TRBJ2-1, with TRBD2 as a possible D gene (6 bases). The CDR3 loop spans 14 amino acids. Germline loops: CDR1 SQVTM, CDR2 ANQGSEA. V was shortened by 5 bases and J by 5 bases, with 16 bases between the two germline ends. In nucleotides, the CDR3 is TGCAGCGTTCTCTCGGGCGGGGCAGACAATGAGCAGTTCTTC. Protein sequence: CSVLSGGADNEQFF.

V usage is TRBV7-9 and J usage is TRBJ2-1; TRBD1 matches 8 bases. V shed 5 bases and J 10 bases; nucleotides not matched to a gene: 10. The CDR3 length is 14 residues. Germline V gene data show CDR1 as SEHNR and CDR2 as FQNEAQ (reference sequence). The CDR3 sequence: CASSTGQGPGEQFF. For the CDR3, the DNA is TGTGCCAGCAGCACCGGACAGGGCCCAGGAGAGCAGTTCTTC.